The subject of this entry is one T cell receptor beta chain. Germline CDR1 is LNHDA and CDR2 is SQIVND (reference sequence). The CDR3 covers 15 residues. J was trimmed by 6 bases and V by 4 bases; bases with no gene match: 5. This entry is derived from a study of cytomegalovirus exposure and HLA in healthy donors. Those who donated were healthy bone marrow donors. With 60 Vbeta and 13 Jbeta primers, the PCR was carried out. The repertoire was sequenced with immunoSEQ multiplex PCR; TCRdb's copy has only in-frame clones and lacks some. The sample has roughly 99,000 clones; more than 75% are singletons. The chain carries TRBV19 and TRBJ2-1; 11 bases are a match to TRBD1. Sequenced: PBMCs. The TCR comes from a woman aged 35 to 49 in good health and CMV-seronegative. The CDR3 loop is CASSTMGQGGNEQFF. CDR3 nucleotide sequence: TGTGCCAGTAGTACCATGGGACAGGGGGGCAATGAGCAGTTCTTC.